These 6 T cell receptor beta chains were all obtained from the same sample, sequenced in a study of cytomegalovirus exposure and HLA in healthy donors. The PCR contained 60 Vbeta and 13 Jbeta primers. Repertoires were generated with immunoSEQ multiplex PCR, while TCRdb's copy carries only in-frame clones and drops some. This sample carries approximately 150,000 clones, around 68% of them seen once, and the ten largest clones take approximately 1.5%. Sequencing was done on a sample of PBMCs. Receptors originate from a man in his forties or fifties in good health and CMV-seronegative.

J is TRBJ2-2 and V is TRBV11-2; 7 positions match TRBD2. Germline loops: CDR1 SGHAT, CDR2 FQNNGV. This CDR3 is 15 amino acids long. Losses at the gene ends were 5 bases for V and 2 bases for J; bases not matched to a gene: 5. CDR3 sequence reads: CASSPPGLNTGELFF. CDR3 DNA sequence: TGTGCCAGCAGCCCGCCGGGACTAAACACCGGGGAGCTGTTTTTT.

V gene TRBV25-1 combines with J gene TRBJ2-3; 7 bases line up with TRBD1. The germline V gene has CDR1 MGHDK and CDR2 SYGVNS. CDR3 length equals 13 residues. V shed 1 base, J shed 5 bases, and the junction held 0 bases outside the gene matches. Written as DNA, the CDR3 is TGTGCCAGCAGTGAATCAGGGGGAGATACGCAGTATTTT. Translated, it gives CASSESGGDTQYF.

There are a few counts of this clone. The chain links TRBV5-1 to TRBJ1-1; tentative D call: TRBD1 (5 bases). The CDR3 is made up of 16 amino acids. CDR1 and CDR2 (germline): SGHRS, YFSETQ. V lost 4 bases and J lost 1, with 17 bases in between. CDR3 coding DNA: TGCGCCAGCAGCCCCCGGACACCCCCGGCGAACACTGAAGCTTTCTTT. Protein sequence: CASSPRTPPANTEAFF.

This sequence joins TRBV19 and TRBJ2-2; D gene ambiguous. This CDR3 spans 17 amino acids. V gave up 0 bases and J gave up 0 bases, with 11 bases separating them. CDR1 is LNHDA, CDR2 SQIVND, per germline (reference sequence). CDR3 loop: CASSIESRRTNTGELFF. The CDR3 DNA reads TGTGCCAGTAGTATAGAAAGTCGCAGGACGAACACCGGGGAGCTGTTTTTT. Based on the CDR3 plus reference TRBV19 and TRBJ2-2, the full variable domain is DGGITQSPKYLFRKEGQNVTLSCEQNLNHDAMYWYRQDPGQGLRLIYYSQIVNDFQKGDIAEGYSVSREKKESFPLTVTSAQKNPTAFYLCASSIESRRTNTGELFFGEGSRLTVL.

J is TRBJ2-3 and V is TRBV19; tentatively, D is TRBD1 (6 bases). The CDR3 runs 14 residues. Germline V lookup: CDR1 LNHDA, CDR2 SQIVND (reference sequence). V gave up 5 bases and J gave up 7 bases, with 16 bases separating them. CDR3 protein: CASSPLAGVNTQYF. The CDR3 nucleotides are TGTGCCAGTAGTCCCCTGGCAGGGGTGAATACGCAGTATTTT. The full variable domain, its missing parts supplied by reference TRBV19 and TRBJ2-3, is DGGITQSPKYLFRKEGQNVTLSCEQNLNHDAMYWYRQDPGQGLRLIYYSQIVNDFQKGDIAEGYSVSREKKESFPLTVTSAQKNPTAFYLCASSPLAGVNTQYFGPGTRLTVL.

With respect to this clone: One end of the junction fails to match germline, which may point to a read error. The chain carries TRBV7-9 and TRBJ1-2; no firm D call. Germline V gene data show CDR1 as SEHNR and CDR2 as FQNEAQ (reference sequence). This CDR3 contains 12 residues. CDR3 DNA sequence: TGTTCCAGCAGCTTACTCGACTATGGCTACACCTTC. This codes for CSSSLLDYGYTF. The complete variable domain, with remaining parts taken from reference TRBV7-9 and TRBJ1-2, reads DTGVSQNPRHKITKRGQNVTFRCDPISEHNRLYWYRQTLGQGPEFLTYFQNEAQLEKSRLLSDRFSAERPKGSFSTLEIQRTEQGDSAMYLCSSSLLDYGYTFGSGTRLTVV.